This entry lists 28 T cell receptor beta chains sequenced from one sample in a study of blood T cell repertoires in COVID-19. Here immunoSEQ multiplex PCR was the method, and the copy in TCRdb shows in-frame clones only, minus some. The sample lists about 190,000 clones, approximately 85% occurring once. Sequenced: PBMCs or T cells enriched from blood (not recorded which). The receptor set was obtained from a man aged 35 to 55 with acute COVID-19.

The V call is TRBV30, the J call TRBJ1-3; D is possibly TRBD1 (5 bases). The V gene lost 3 bases and the J gene lost 0 bases, with 12 bases spanning the gap. The CDR3 runs to 15 residues. Germline V CDR1 and CDR2: GTSNPN, SVGIG (reference sequence). This CDR3 reads CAWRWQGFSGNTIYF. CDR3 sequence (DNA): TGTGCCTGGAGATGGCAGGGTTTCTCTGGAAACACCATATATTTT.

The rearrangement links TRBV18 to TRBJ1-5; maybe TRBD1 (6 bases). The CDR3 is 15 amino acids. Germline CDR1 reads KGHSH; CDR2 reads LQKENI. V lost 2 bases and J lost 3, with 11 bases in between. CDR3 sequence reads: CASSPDRMANQPQHF. In nucleotides, the CDR3 is TGTGCCAGCTCACCAGACAGGATGGCCAATCAGCCCCAGCATTTT.

The genes are TRBV27 and TRBJ2-7; D is possibly TRBD1 (6 bases). Trimming removed 2 bases at V and 3 bases at J, with 11 bases between. Germline V gene lookup returns CDR1 MNHEY and CDR2 SMNVEV (reference sequence). The CDR3 runs 14 residues. CDR3 loop: CASSLTGLGYEQYF. The CDR3 DNA sequence: TGTGCCAGCAGTTTAACAGGGTTGGGCTACGAGCAGTACTTC.

The chain links TRBV3-1 (or the pseudogene TRBV3-2) to TRBJ1-5; 9 bases fit TRBD1. Germline CDR1 reads LGHDT; CDR2 reads YNNKEL (reference sequence). Trimming removed 4 bases from V and 5 bases from J; junction bases left unmatched: 3. The CDR3 is made up of 14 amino acids. In DNA form, the CDR3 reads TGTGCCAGCAGCCCCGGACAGGGGCATCAGCCCCAGCATTTT. Protein sequence: CASSPGQGHQPQHF.

This clone was seen only once. The V gene is TRBV29-1, the J gene TRBJ2-3, with 7 bases that match TRBD1. Germline CDR1 reads SQVTM; CDR2 reads ANQGSEA. CDR3 length: 14 residues. J gave up 1 base and V 6 bases, and 7 bases lay outside the gene matches. CDR3 DNA: TGCAGCGTGGGAACAGGGGCCCGCACAGATACGCAGTATTTT. It yields the protein CSVGTGARTDTQYF.

This clone was seen a few times. V is TRBV30 and J is TRBJ2-7; 9 positions agree with TRBD2. The junction had 8 bases not matched to a gene; V was cut back by 3 bases and J by 5 bases. In germline, CDR1 is GTSNPN, CDR2 SVGIG (reference sequence). The CDR3 length is 14 residues. The CDR3 nucleotides are TGTGCCTGGAGAGCTAGCGGGACCCGCAACGAGCAGTACTTC. Its protein is CAWRASGTRNEQYF.

The chain has TRBV3-1 (or the pseudogene TRBV3-2) and TRBJ1-2; TRBD1 agrees at 8 bases. V was pared by 0 bases and J by 4 bases, with 4 bases of the junction left unmatched. The germline gives CDR1 LGHDT, CDR2 YNNKEL (reference sequence). The CDR3 is 15 amino acids. The CDR3 is CASSQDPGTGYGYTF. The CDR3 DNA is TGTGCCAGCAGCCAAGATCCTGGGACAGGCTATGGCTACACCTTC.

This sequence joins TRBV28 and TRBJ2-5; D gene ambiguous. The length of the CDR3 is 13 residues. Germline loops: CDR1 MDHEN, CDR2 SYDVKM. V lost 4 bases and J 4 bases, leaving 10 bases between the germline ends. DNA of the CDR3: TGTGCCAGCAGTTCTATGTCAGGAGAGACCCAGTACTTC. Encoded protein: CASSSMSGETQYF.

The table lists this clone with a few counts. The rearrangement links TRBV6-6 to TRBJ1-3, with D maybe TRBD1 (6 bases). CDR3 length: 14 amino acids. Germline V gives CDR1 MNHNY, CDR2 SVGAGI (reference sequence). V shed 5 bases and J shed 2 bases, with 10 bases lying between them. This CDR3 reads CASSLTGTGNTIYF. CDR3 nucleotides: TGTGCCAGCAGTCTCACAGGGACTGGAAACACCATATATTTT.

The CDR3 protein is CASSNGGDGQPQHF. CDR3 in DNA: TGTGCCAGCAGCAACGGGGGAGACGGTCAGCCCCAGCATTTT. V usage is TRBV5-4 and J usage is TRBJ1-5; D possibly corresponds to TRBD1 (5 bases). The CDR3 covers 14 residues. Looked up from germline, CDR1 is SGHNT and CDR2 is YYREEE (reference sequence). The ends were cut back, 4 bases at V and 6 bases at J, with 14 bases in the middle.

This clone appeared a single time. The chain employs TRBV5-1 and TRBJ2-1; TRBD1 is a possible D gene (6 bases). The CDR3 extends over 14 amino acids. Trimming stripped 4 bases from V and 8 bases from J, with 16 bases between. Germline CDR1 and CDR2: SGHRS and YFSETQ. The CDR3 DNA sequence: TGCGCCAGCAGCCTACCTGGTTGGGGGCATGAGCAGTTCTTC. Amino acid sequence: CASSLPGWGHEQFF.

The chain recombines TRBV5-1 with TRBJ2-7; TRBD2 aligns across 9 bases. With V trimmed by 0 bases and J by 4 bases, 5 bases remained unmatched. The CDR3 length is 15 residues. Germline V CDR1 and CDR2: SGHRS, YFSETQ. The CDR3 sequence: CASSLDRLAGYEQYF. CDR3 nucleotides: TGCGCCAGCAGCTTGGACCGGCTAGCGGGATACGAGCAGTACTTC.

The CDR3 loop reads CASTRRGAELCEQYF. The DNA for the CDR3 is TGTGCCAGCACCAGGAGGGGCGCCGAGTTGTGCGAGCAGTACTTC. The V gene is TRBV7-6, the J gene TRBJ2-7, with D possibly matching TRBD2 (6 bases). The CDR3 consists of 15 residues. Trimming shortened V by 7 bases and J by 6 bases, and 22 bases separated the two germline ends. CDR1 SGHVS and CDR2 FNYEAQ come from the germline V gene.

V is TRBV4-3 and J is TRBJ2-7; D is unclear. V lost 0 bases and J lost 3, with 6 bases in between. The CDR3 spans 13 residues. Germline CDR1 is LGHNA and CDR2 is YSLEER. The CDR3 coding sequence is TGCGCCAGCAGCCAAGACAGGATCTACGAGCAGTACTTC. It yields the protein CASSQDRIYEQYF.

The chain has TRBV11-2 and TRBJ2-7; D unclear. CDR3 length: 14 amino acids. CDR1 is SGHAT, CDR2 FQNNGV, per germline. Trimming stripped 3 bases from V and 2 bases from J, with 11 bases between. The CDR3 DNA reads TGTGCCAGCAGCTTTATGGCAGAAACCTACGAGCAGTACTTC. This encodes CASSFMAETYEQYF.

V is TRBV6-5 and J is TRBJ1-2, with D possibly being TRBD1 (5 bases). The germline CDR1 and CDR2 sequences are MNHEY and SVGAGI. V was pared by 7 bases and J by 3 bases, with 15 bases between. The CDR3 spans 14 residues. CDR3 amino acids: CASTQGFKDYGYTF. Written as DNA, the CDR3 is TGTGCCAGCACCCAGGGCTTTAAGGACTATGGCTACACCTTC.

The gene calls are TRBV14 and TRBJ2-3; TRBD2 matches 9 bases. The CDR3 has 16 amino acids. Trimming removed 4 bases from V and 1 base from J; junction bases left unmatched: 6. The germline V gene encodes CDR1 SGHDN and CDR2 FVKESK. CDR3 sequence reads: CASSLKRLAGTDTQYF. The CDR3 bases are TGTGCCAGCAGCCTAAAGCGACTAGCGGGCACAGATACGCAGTATTTT.

The chain couples TRBV5-1 to TRBJ2-2; TRBD2 agrees at 11 bases. After removal of 2 bases from V and 5 bases from J, the junction contained 5 bases not matched to a gene. CDR1 and CDR2 (germline): SGHRS, YFSETQ. The CDR3 runs to 16 residues. CDR3 DNA sequence: TGCGCCAGCAGCTTCTGGGGGACTAGCGGAACCGGGGAGCTGTTTTTT. Translating it yields CASSFWGTSGTGELFF.

The chain joins TRBV6-2 or TRBV6-3 to TRBJ1-5; D unresolved. CDR1 and CDR2 from the germline V gene are MNHEY and SVGEGT. Trimming left V 0 bases short and J 5 bases short, with 5 bases between. The CDR3 length is 13 residues. Written as DNA, the CDR3 is TGTGCCAGCAGTTACTCCGTTTATCAGCCCCAGCATTTT. Its translation is CASSYSVYQPQHF.

The gene calls are TRBV28 and TRBJ1-2; D might be TRBD1 (5 bases). Trimming cost V 4 bases and J 4 bases, with 16 bases left between them. This CDR3 is 15 amino acids long. The germline V gene encodes CDR1 MDHEN and CDR2 SYDVKM. CDR3 bases: TGTGCCAGCAGTTGGACCCAGGGTAACCTCTATGGCTACACCTTC. Amino acid sequence: CASSWTQGNLYGYTF.

This chain connects TRBV10-3 to TRBJ1-1, with D hard to call. Trimming left V 6 bases short and J 3 bases short, with 14 bases between. Per the germline V gene, CDR1 is ENHRY and CDR2 is SYGVKD. The CDR3 is made up of 14 amino acids. CDR3 nucleotide sequence: TGTGCCATCAGAAGGATTGGTGGAGACACTGAAGCTTTCTTT. Amino acid sequence: CAIRRIGGDTEAFF.

The J gene is TRBJ2-5, the V gene TRBV3-1 (or the pseudogene TRBV3-2), with TRBD1 matching 8 bases. This CDR3 is 14 amino acids long. Germline-derived CDR1 and CDR2 are LGHDT and YNNKEL (reference sequence). With V trimmed by 0 bases and J by 6 bases, 3 bases remained unmatched. CDR3 DNA: TGTGCCAGCAGCCAAGACACAGGGGGTAAGACCCAGTACTTC. Protein sequence: CASSQDTGGKTQYF.

The chain's CDR3 is CASSKNQASSDKNIQYF. CDR3 DNA: TGTGCCAGCAGCAAAAACCAGGCTAGCTCGGACAAAAACATTCAGTACTTC. The genes are TRBV21-1 and TRBJ2-4; the D segment call TRBD2 is taken from the table without a DNA check. TRBV21-1 is assigned pseudogene status. The CDR3 loop spans 17 amino acids.

The gene calls are TRBV28 and TRBJ1-2, with unresolved D. This CDR3 spans 12 amino acids. Germline loops: CDR1 MDHEN, CDR2 SYDVKM. V lost 5 bases and J lost 8, with 12 bases in between. The CDR3 coding sequence is TGTGCCAGCAGTCCGTCGACTGCCGGCTACACCTTC. Its translation: CASSPSTAGYTF.

V gene TRBV9 combines with J gene TRBJ2-5; 8 nucleotides match TRBD2. Germline CDR1 is SGDLS and CDR2 is YYNGEE. The CDR3 spans 16 residues. The V segment lost 0 bases and the J segment 5 bases; nucleotides outside the gene matches: 9. CDR3 sequence: CASSVDSGTNRETQYF. Written as DNA, the CDR3 is TGTGCCAGCAGCGTAGATAGCGGGACAAACAGGGAGACCCAGTACTTC.

V is TRBV10-1 and J is TRBJ1-3; 7 bases agree with TRBD1. V lost 6 bases to trimming and J lost 4 bases; unmatched junction nucleotides: 6. Germline V gene data show CDR1 as WNHNN and CDR2 as SYGVQD (reference sequence). The CDR3 spans 14 residues. The CDR3 protein is CASRAGGPGNTIYF. The CDR3 DNA reads as TGCGCCAGCAGGGCAGGGGGGCCCGGAAACACCATATATTTT.

The chain has TRBV28 and TRBJ2-7; unclear D gene. This CDR3 comprises 12 residues. Germline values: CDR1 MDHEN, CDR2 SYDVKM. V dropped 6 bases and J dropped 3 bases, with 9 bases sitting between them. Here the CDR3 reads CASRSIFYEQYF. The CDR3 DNA follows: TGTGCCAGCAGGTCTATTTTCTACGAGCAGTACTTC. The whole variable domain, filled in from reference TRBV28 and TRBJ2-7, reads DVKVTQSSRYLVKRTGEKVFLECVQDMDHENMFWYRQDPGLGLRLIYFSYDVKMKEKGDIPEGYSVSREKKERFSLILESASTNQTSMYLCASRSIFYEQYFGPGTRLTVT.

This chain links TRBV5-5 with TRBJ1-4; D not resolved. Trimming took off 4 bases at V and 5 bases at J, with 12 bases between the two ends. The CDR3 contains 14 residues. Germline values: CDR1 SGHKS, CDR2 YYEKEE (reference sequence). CDR3 bases: TGTGCCAGCAGCCATTTGAGATCAAATGAAAAACTGTTTTTT. This gives the protein CASSHLRSNEKLFF.